This TCR beta chain was identified in a study of T cells after yellow fever vaccination. Study outcomes and limitations: A small share of clonotypes appeared in both CD4 and CD8 compartments.

CDR1 is LGHDT and CDR2 is YNNKEL in the germline V gene (reference sequence). V shed 2 bases, J shed 4 bases, and the junction held 4 bases outside the gene matches. This CDR3 contains 14 residues. A process of 5'RACE template switching, which added a universal primer site and UMIs, was used to make TCR cDNA. MiXCR, run by TCRdb on the 5' RACE reads, gives a single entry per CDR3 protein. Among around 250,000 distinct CDR3 sequences listed, around 5.2% were seen once. In its sample, this clonotype was seen a few times. The antigen remains undetermined. This receptor was obtained from a young man who received the YFV17D yellow fever vaccine. The source material was CD4+ T cells sorted from PBMCs, sampled on the day of the yellow fever booster vaccination. The chain couples TRBV3-1 to TRBJ2-5; TRBD2 matches 7 bases. This chain's CDR3 is CASSQTLASETQYF. The CDR3 DNA reads as TGTGCCAGCAGCCAAACACTAGCGTCAGAGACCCAGTACTTC.